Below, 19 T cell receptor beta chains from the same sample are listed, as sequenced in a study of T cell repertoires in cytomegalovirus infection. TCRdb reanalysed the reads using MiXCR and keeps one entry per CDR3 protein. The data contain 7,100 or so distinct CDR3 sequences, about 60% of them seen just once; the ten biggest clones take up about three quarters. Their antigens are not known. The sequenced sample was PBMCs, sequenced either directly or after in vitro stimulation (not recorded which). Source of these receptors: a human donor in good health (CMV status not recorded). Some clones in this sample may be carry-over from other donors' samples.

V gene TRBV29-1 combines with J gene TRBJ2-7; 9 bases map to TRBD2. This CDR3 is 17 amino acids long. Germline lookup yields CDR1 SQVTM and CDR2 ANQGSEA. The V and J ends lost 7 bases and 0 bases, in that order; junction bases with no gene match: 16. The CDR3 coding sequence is TGCAGCGGGGGTGAGCCGACCGGGACTAGCCGCTCCTACGAGCAGTACTTC. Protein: CSGGEPTGTSRSYEQYF.

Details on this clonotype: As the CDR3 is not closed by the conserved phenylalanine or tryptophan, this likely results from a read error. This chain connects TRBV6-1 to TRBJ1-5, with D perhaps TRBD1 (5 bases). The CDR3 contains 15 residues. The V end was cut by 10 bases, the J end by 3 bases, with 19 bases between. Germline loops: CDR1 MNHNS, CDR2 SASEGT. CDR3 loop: CATGLRRGTNQPQHL. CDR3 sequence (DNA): TGTGCCACAGGTCTCCGACGGGGGACCAATCAGCCCCAGCATTTG.

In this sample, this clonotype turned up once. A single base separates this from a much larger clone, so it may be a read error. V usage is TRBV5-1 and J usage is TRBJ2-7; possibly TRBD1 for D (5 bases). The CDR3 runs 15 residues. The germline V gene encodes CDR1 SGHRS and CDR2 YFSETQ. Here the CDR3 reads CPSSSTDSPTYEQYF. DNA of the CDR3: TGCCCCAGCAGTTCGACAGATTCCCCAACCTACGAGCAGTACTTC.

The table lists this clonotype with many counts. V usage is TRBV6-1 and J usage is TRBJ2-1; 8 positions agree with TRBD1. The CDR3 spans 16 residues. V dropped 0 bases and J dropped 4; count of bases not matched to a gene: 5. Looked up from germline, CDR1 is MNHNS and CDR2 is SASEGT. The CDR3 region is CASSEAMDRAYNEQFF. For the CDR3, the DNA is TGTGCCAGCAGTGAAGCTATGGACAGGGCATACAATGAGCAGTTCTTC.

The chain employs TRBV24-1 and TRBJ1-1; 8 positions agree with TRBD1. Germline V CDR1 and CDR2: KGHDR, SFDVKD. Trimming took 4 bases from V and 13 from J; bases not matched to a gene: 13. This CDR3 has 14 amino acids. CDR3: CATSDRTGNTEFFF. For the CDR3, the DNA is TGTGCCACCAGTGACCGGACAGGGAACACTGAATTTTTCTTT.

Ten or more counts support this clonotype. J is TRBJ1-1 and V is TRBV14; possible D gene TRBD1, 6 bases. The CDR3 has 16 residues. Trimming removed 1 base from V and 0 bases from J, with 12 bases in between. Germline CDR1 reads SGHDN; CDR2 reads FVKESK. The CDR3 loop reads CASSQGGPPMNTEAFF. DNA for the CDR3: TGTGCCAGCAGCCAAGGGGGGCCCCCTATGAACACTGAAGCTTTCTTT.

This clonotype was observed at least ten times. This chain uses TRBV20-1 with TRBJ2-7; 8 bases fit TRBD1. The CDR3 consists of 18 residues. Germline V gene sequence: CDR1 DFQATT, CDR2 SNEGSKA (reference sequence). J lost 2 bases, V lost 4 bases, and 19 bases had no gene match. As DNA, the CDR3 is TGCAGTGCTACCGGGACAGGCCGCGAGGGAGAACTCACCTACGAGCAGTACTTC. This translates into CSATGTGREGELTYEQYF.

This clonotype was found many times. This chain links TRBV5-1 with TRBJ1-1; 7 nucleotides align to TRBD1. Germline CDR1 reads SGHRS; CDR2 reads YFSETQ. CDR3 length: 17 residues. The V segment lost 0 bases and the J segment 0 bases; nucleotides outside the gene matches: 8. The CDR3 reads CASSLEGGGWMNTEAFF. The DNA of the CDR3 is TGCGCCAGCAGCTTGGAAGGGGGCGGTTGGATGAACACTGAAGCTTTCTTT.

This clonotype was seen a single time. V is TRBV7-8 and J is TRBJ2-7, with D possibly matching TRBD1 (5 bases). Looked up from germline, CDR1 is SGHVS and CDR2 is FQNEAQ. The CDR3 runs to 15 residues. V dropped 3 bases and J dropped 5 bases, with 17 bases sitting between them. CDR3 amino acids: CASSFLTVSADEQYF. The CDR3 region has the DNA TGTGCCAGCAGCTTTCTGACAGTGAGCGCCGACGAGCAGTACTTC.

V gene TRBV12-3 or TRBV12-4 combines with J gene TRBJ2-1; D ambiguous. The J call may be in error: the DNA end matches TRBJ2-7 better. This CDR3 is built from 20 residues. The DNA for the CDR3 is TGTGCCAGCAGCTCCCTAAGCCTCCTGTGTGGAGAAAGGTCCTACAATGAGCAGTACTTC. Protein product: CASSSLSLLCGERSYNEQYF.

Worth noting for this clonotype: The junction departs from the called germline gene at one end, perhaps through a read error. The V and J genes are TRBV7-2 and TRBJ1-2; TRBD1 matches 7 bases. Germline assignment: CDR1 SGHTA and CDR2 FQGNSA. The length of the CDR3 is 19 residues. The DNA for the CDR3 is TGTGCAAGCAGCTTAGGGGCAGTCACTCCGACAGGGTTGGGTAGTGGATACACCTTC. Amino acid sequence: CASSLGAVTPTGLGSGYTF.

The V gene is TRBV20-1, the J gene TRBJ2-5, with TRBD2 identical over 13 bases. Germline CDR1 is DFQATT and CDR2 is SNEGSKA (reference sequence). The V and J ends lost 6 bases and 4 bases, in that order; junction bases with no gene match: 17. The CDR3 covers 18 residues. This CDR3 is CSAVDRTSGSWGGETQYF. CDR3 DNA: TGCAGTGCCGTAGATAGGACTAGCGGGAGCTGGGGTGGAGAGACCCAGTACTTC.

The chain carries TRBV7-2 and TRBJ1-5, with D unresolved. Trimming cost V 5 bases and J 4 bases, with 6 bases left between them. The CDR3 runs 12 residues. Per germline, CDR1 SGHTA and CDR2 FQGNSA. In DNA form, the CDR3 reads TGTGCCAGCAGCCCCGCTAATCAGCCCCAGCATTTT. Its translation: CASSPANQPQHF.

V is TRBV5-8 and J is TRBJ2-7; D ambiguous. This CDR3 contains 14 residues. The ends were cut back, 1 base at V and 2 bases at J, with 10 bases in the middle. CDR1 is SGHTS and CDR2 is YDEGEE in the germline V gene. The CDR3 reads CASSLPGVTYEQYF. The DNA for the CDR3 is TGTGCCAGCAGCTTGCCAGGTGTTACCTACGAGCAGTACTTC.

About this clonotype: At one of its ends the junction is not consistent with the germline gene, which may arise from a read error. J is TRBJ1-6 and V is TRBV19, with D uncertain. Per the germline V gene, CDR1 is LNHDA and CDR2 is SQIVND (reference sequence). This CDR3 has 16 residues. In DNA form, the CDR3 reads TGTGCCAGTAGAGACCGTAGTGCCAGAGAAAATTCACCCCTACTCTTT. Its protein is CASRDRSARENSPLLF.

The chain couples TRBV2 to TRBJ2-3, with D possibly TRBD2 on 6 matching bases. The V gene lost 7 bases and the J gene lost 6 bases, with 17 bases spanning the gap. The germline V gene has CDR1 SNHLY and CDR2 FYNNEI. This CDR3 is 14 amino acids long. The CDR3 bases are TGTGCCAGCACCCCGACTAGTCTTATCGATACGCAGTATTTT. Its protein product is CASTPTSLIDTQYF.

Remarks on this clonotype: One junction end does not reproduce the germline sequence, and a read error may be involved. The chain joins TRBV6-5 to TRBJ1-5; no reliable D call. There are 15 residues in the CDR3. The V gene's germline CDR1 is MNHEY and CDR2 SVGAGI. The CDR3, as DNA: TGTTCCAGCCGTTTTTATCAGGTGGCCGCTCAGCCCCAGCATTTT. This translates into CSSRFYQVAAQPQHF.

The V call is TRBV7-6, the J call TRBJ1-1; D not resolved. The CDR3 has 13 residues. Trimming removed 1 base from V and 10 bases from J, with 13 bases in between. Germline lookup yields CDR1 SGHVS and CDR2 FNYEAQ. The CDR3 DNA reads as TGTGCCAGCAGCTTAGAGGACGGCCATAGAGCTTTCTTT. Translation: CASSLEDGHRAFF.

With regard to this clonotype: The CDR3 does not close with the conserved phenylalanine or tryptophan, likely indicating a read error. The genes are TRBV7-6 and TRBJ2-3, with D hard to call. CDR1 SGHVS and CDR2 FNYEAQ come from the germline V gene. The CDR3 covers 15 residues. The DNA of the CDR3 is TGTGCCAGCAGCATCAACACATACCCTGCAGAGACGCAGTATTGT. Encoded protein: CASSINTYPAETQYC.